This passage covers 14 T cell receptor beta chains from one sample sequenced in a study of post-analysis software for immune sequencing data. Carried by the TCR beta cDNA libraries were unique molecular identifiers. MiXCR, applied by TCRdb to the PCR reads, yields one record per CDR3 protein. The data show roughly 600,000 distinct CDR3 sequences, 44% seen once. Study-wide results and caveats: Higher frequency in patients than in controls was seen for about five TRBV segments, with TRBV5-6, TRBV5-1 and TRBV20-1 among them.

Their cognate antigens are unknown. The sequencing input was blood. Receptor source: a girl aged 5-17 years with multiple sclerosis.

The chain links TRBV12-3 or TRBV12-4 to TRBJ2-3, with a tentative D call TRBD1 (5 bases). CDR3 length: 16 residues. The V end lost 5 bases, the J end lost 6 bases, and 21 bases lay between the germline ends. CDR3 nucleotides: TGTGCCAGCAGTCTTCGACAGACGCCCTCTCTGGATACGCAGTATTTT. Encoded protein: CASSLRQTPSLDTQYF.

This clonotype was seen only a few times. V gene TRBV7-3 combines with J gene TRBJ2-7, with D tentatively TRBD1 (6 bases). Germline values: CDR1 SGHTA, CDR2 FQGTGA. V was shortened by 2 bases and J by 10 bases, with 15 bases between the two germline ends. This CDR3 region has 13 residues. DNA for the CDR3: TGTGCCAGCAGCTTAGAAGGGGGAGCTAACCAGTACTTC. This codes for CASSLEGGANQYF.

This clonotype was seen more than once but under ten times. The chain recombines TRBV7-2 with TRBJ2-3, with D unclear. Germline lookup yields CDR1 SGHTA and CDR2 FQGNSA. CDR3 size: 14 residues. V lost 1 base to trimming and J lost 2 bases, with 7 bases between them. The CDR3 coding sequence is TGTGCCAGCAGCTTAGTTCTCTACACAGATACGCAGTATTTT. Translating gives CASSLVLYTDTQYF.

V usage is TRBV7-2 and J usage is TRBJ2-4; 7 nucleotides line up with TRBD1. This CDR3 has 15 amino acids. Germline CDR1 SGHTA, CDR2 FQGNSA. V shed 5 bases, J shed 6 bases, and the junction held 10 bases outside the gene matches. CDR3 sequence: CASSRPSGTVNIQYF. In DNA form, the CDR3 reads TGTGCCAGCAGCCGACCCTCCGGGACAGTAAACATTCAGTACTTC.

The chain couples TRBV20-1 to TRBJ1-5, with D possibly being TRBD1 (5 bases). The length of the CDR3 is 13 residues. V was clipped by 6 bases and J by 3 bases, with 12 bases between them. Germline V lookup: CDR1 DFQATT, CDR2 SNEGSKA (reference sequence). The CDR3 region has the DNA TGCAGTGCCCTCCGGGACCCCAATCAGCCCCAGCATTTT. Translating gives CSALRDPNQPQHF.

The CDR3 region has the DNA TGTGCCAGCAGCCAAGATCTGAGAGGGATGTACGAGCAGTACTTC. Its translation: CASSQDLRGMYEQYF. The chain recombines TRBV3-1 with TRBJ2-7, with D perhaps matching TRBD2 (5 bases). V lost 0 bases to trimming and J lost 4 bases, with 13 bases between them. Per germline, CDR1 LGHDT and CDR2 YNNKEL (reference sequence). The CDR3 consists of 15 residues.

The chain couples TRBV5-4 to TRBJ1-2; no firm D call. Germline-derived CDR1 and CDR2 are SGHNT and YYREEE (reference sequence). V lost 4 bases, J lost 0 bases, and 13 bases lay in between. The CDR3 spans 15 residues. This CDR3 is CASSKSEIANYGYTF. The CDR3 bases are TGTGCCAGCAGCAAGTCGGAGATAGCTAACTATGGCTACACCTTC.

The V gene is TRBV7-9, the J gene TRBJ2-1, with 7 positions matching TRBD1. Germline CDR1 SEHNR, CDR2 FQNEAQ (reference sequence). V lost 3 bases to trimming and J lost 7 bases; unmatched junction nucleotides: 15. The CDR3 is 17 amino acids. CDR3: CASSLVVIRDSYNEQFF. In DNA form, the CDR3 reads TGTGCCAGCAGCTTGGTGGTCATCCGGGACAGCTATAATGAGCAGTTCTTC.

The count of this clonotype is one. The chain has TRBV12-3 or TRBV12-4 and TRBJ2-2; D ambiguous. V was shortened by 5 bases and J by 8 bases, with 9 bases between the two germline ends. The CDR3 spans 12 residues. The DNA for the CDR3 is TGTGCCAGCAGTGCCGAAACTGGGGAGCTGTTTTTT. Its translation: CASSAETGELFF.

The sample holds a few counts of this clonotype. The chain couples TRBV7-2 to TRBJ1-2; D is unclear. Germline assignment: CDR1 SGHTA and CDR2 FQGNSA. Trimming left V 1 base short and J 0 bases short, with 15 bases between. The CDR3 runs to 17 residues. CDR3 sequence (DNA): TGTGCCAGCAGCTTAGAACGGGTCAGGATAACTAACTATGGCTACACCTTC. Protein: CASSLERVRITNYGYTF.

The gene calls are TRBV5-1 and TRBJ1-2, with TRBD1 matching over 9 bases. This CDR3 spans 14 amino acids. CDR1 is SGHRS and CDR2 is YFSETQ in the germline V gene. Trimming cost V 2 bases and J 7 bases; bases outside gene matches: 6. The chain's CDR3 is CASSFTGGDGGYTF. DNA of the CDR3: TGCGCCAGCAGCTTCACAGGGGGCGATGGTGGCTACACCTTC. The whole variable domain, remainder taken from reference TRBV5-1 and TRBJ1-2, is KAGVTQTPRYLIKTRGQQVTLSCSPISGHRSVSWYQQTPGQGLQFLFEYFSETQRNKGNFPGRFSGRQFSNSRSEMNVSTLELGDSALYLCASSFTGGDGGYTFGSGTRLTVV.

This clonotype was counted between two and nine times. V and J are TRBV7-3 and TRBJ2-5; 10 bases are a match to TRBD1. The CDR3 length is 15 residues. The trim removed 5 bases at V and 5 bases at J, leaving 8 bases unmatched. Germline V lookup: CDR1 SGHTA, CDR2 FQGTGA. The CDR3 DNA reads as TGTGCCAGCAGCCTAGGGACAGGGGAATGGGAGACCCAGTACTTC. Translation: CASSLGTGEWETQYF. Drawing the rest from reference TRBV7-3 and TRBJ2-5, the complete variable domain is GAGVSQTPSNKVTEKGKYVELRCDPISGHTALYWYRQSLGQGPEFLIYFQGTGAADDSGLPNDRFFAVRPEGSVSTLKIQRTERGDSAVYLCASSLGTGEWETQYFGPGTRLLVL.

This clonotype was seen a single time. One junction end disagrees with the germline gene, perhaps due to a read error. This chain connects TRBV29-1 to TRBJ1-2; D may be TRBD1 (5 bases). The CDR3 is 17 amino acids. Germline CDR1 reads SQVTM; CDR2 reads ANQGSEA. CDR3 amino acids: CSVFFPPGRAQDYGHTF. CDR3 DNA: TGCAGCGTTTTCTTTCCGCCAGGGCGGGCGCAGGACTATGGCCACACCTTC.

This clonotype was observed a few times. The gene calls are TRBV5-1 and TRBJ1-2, with D unresolved. Germline V gene lookup returns CDR1 SGHRS and CDR2 YFSETQ. The CDR3 spans 12 residues. The V end was cut by 2 bases, the J end by 8 bases, with 10 bases between. In nucleotides, the CDR3 is TGCGCCAGCAGCTTAGACCAGCGCGGCTACACCTTC. Its protein product is CASSLDQRGYTF.